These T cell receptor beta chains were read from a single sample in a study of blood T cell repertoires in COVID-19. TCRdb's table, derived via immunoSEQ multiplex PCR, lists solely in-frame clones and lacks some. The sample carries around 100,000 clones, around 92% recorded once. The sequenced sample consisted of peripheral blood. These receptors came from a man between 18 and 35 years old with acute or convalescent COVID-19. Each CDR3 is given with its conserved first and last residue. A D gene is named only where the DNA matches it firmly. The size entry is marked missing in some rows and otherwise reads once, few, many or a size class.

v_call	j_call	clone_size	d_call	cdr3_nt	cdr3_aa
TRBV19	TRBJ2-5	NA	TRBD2	TGTGCCAGTAGTATCCCGGGACTAGCGGGACTTCAAGAGACCCAGTACTTC	CASSIPGLAGLQETQYF
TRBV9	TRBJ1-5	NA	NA	TGTGCCAGCAGCGTAGGAGGCATAGATCAGCCCCAGCATTTT	CASSVGGIDQPQHF
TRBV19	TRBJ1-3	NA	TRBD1	TGTGCCAGTAGTTCAACAGGGGGCGGTGGAAACACCATATATTTT	CASSSTGGGGNTIYF
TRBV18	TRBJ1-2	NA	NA	TGTGCCAGCTCACCACCGACAGGCATCTATGGCTACACCTTC	CASSPPTGIYGYTF
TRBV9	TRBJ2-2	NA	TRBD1	TGTGCCAGCAGCGTAGAGGTGGGACAGGGGGCCGGGGAGCTGTTTTTT	CASSVEVGQGAGELFF
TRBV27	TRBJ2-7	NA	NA	TGTGCCAGCAATCGAGGGGGTGCCTCCTACGAGCAGTACTTC	CASNRGGASYEQYF
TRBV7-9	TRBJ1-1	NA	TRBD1	TGTGCCAGCAGCTCAGGACAGGGAACGAACACTGAAGCTTTCTTT	CASSSGQGTNTEAFF
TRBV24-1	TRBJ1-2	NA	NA	TGTGCCACCAGTGATTCAGTTGGGAGGGACGGCTACACCTTC	CATSDSVGRDGYTF
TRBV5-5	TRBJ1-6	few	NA	TGTGCCAGCAGCCGGGAGAGTTCGATCCCACCCCTCCACTTT	CASSRESSIPPLHF
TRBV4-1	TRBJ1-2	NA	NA	TGCGCCAGCAGCCAAGCTGCGGACAGCTATGGCTACACCTTC	CASSQAADSYGYTF
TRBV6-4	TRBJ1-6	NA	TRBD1	TGTGCCAGCAGTGACTCGATTATTTCAGGGGGCGCGGAGAATTCACCCCTCCACTTT	CASSDSIISGGAENSPLHF